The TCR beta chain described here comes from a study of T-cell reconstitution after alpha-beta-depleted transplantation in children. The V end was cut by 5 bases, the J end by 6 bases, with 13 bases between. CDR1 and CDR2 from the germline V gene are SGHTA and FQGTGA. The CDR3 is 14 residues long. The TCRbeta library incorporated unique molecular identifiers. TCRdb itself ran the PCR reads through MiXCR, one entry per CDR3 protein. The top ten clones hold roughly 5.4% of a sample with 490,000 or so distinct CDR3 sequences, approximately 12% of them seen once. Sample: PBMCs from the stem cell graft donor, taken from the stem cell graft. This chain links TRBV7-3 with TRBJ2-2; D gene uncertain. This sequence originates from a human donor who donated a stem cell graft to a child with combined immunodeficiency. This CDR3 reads CASSLLGSSGELFF. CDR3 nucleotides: TGTGCCAGCAGCCTTCTGGGGTCGTCCGGGGAGCTGTTTTTT.